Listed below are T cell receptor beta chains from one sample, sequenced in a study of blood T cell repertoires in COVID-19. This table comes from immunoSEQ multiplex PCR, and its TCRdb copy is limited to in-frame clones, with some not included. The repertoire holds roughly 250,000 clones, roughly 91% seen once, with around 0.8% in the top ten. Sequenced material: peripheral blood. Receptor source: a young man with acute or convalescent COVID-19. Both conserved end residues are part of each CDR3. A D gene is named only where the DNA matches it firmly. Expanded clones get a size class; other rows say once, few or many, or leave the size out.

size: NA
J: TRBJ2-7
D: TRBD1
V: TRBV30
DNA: TGTGCCTGGAGTGTGGGAGACAGGGGCCAACAGTACTTC
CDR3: CAWSVGDRGQQYF

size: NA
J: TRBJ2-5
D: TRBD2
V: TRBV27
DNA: TGTGCCAGCAGTTTATCGGGTAGCGGGAGCCCTGGCCAAGAGACCCAGTACTTC
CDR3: CASSLSGSGSPGQETQYF

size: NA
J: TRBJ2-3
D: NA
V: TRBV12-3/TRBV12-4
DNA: TGTGCCAGCAGTCAGGACTACCATACGCAGTATTTT
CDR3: CASSQDYHTQYF

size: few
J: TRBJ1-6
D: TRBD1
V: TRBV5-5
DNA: TGTGCCAGCAGCTGGGAGGACAGGGGTGGTTCACCCCTCCACTTT
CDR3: CASSWEDRGGSPLHF

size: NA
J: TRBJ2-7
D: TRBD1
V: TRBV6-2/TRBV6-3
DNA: TGTGCCAGCAGCTTCTCCGGGACAGGGAGCACCTACGAGCAGTACTTC
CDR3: CASSFSGTGSTYEQYF

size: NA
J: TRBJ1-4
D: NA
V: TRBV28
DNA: TGTGCCAGCAGGACAGGTCTAGGGAAACTGTTTTTT
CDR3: CASRTGLGKLFF

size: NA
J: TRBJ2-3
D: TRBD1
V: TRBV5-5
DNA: TGTGCCAGCAGCTTCCGGGACAGGGGGGGCGCAGATACGCAGTATTTT
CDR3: CASSFRDRGGADTQYF

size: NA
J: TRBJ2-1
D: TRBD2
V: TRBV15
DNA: TGTGCCACCAGCGAACGGGCCGGGACTAGCGGGAGGGCCGGCCGTGAGCAGTTCTTC
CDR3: CATSERAGTSGRAGREQFF

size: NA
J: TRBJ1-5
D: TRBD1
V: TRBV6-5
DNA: TGTGCCAGCCGGTACGACAGGGCTGGGCAGCCCCAGCATTTT
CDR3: CASRYDRAGQPQHF

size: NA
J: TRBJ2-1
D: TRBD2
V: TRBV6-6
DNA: TGTGCCAGCAGCTTTACAGTAGGAGCGGGGAGCGGTGAGCAGTTCTTC
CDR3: CASSFTVGAGSGEQFF

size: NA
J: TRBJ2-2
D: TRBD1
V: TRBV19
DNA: TGTGCCAGTAGTCTGGGACAGGGGGCGAGGGACACCGGGGAGCTGTTTTTT
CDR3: CASSLGQGARDTGELFF

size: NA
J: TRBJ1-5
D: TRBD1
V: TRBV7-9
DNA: TGTGCCAGCAGCCAAACAGGGGCTACAGGAAAAAATCAGCCCCAGCATTTT
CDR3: CASSQTGATGKNQPQHF

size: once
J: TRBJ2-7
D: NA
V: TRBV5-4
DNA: TGTGCCAGCAGCTCGTCAACTCCGGGATCGCAGTACTTC
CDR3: CASSSSTPGSQYF